The 12 T cell receptor beta chains listed next were all sequenced from one sample in a study of T cell responses to AZD1222 COVID-19 vaccine (dated by TCRdb to the early 2020s). Receptor amplification or capture employed the immunoSEQ multiplex PCR assay. TCRdb retrieved this table from immuneACCESS and kept in-frame rearrangements only. Not all clones are present; in checked studies, unresolved V genes account for under half, and no reason is known for the remainder. This sample comprises about 120,000 clones, roughly 89% of them detected only once. The leading ten clones occupy roughly 7% of the sample. Explained via the paper, the time point label denotes: about 28 days (+/-7) after the second vaccine dose. Specimen: peripheral blood, collected 28 days after the second AZD1222 dose. Source of these receptors: an adult who received the AZD1222 COVID-19 vaccine.

This chain's CDR3 is CASSVAGNGYEQYF. CDR3 DNA sequence: TGTGCCAGCAGCGTAGCGGGTAATGGATACGAGCAGTACTTC. The rearrangement uses TRBV9 and TRBJ2-7; D not resolved. Germline values: CDR1 SGDLS, CDR2 YYNGEE. CDR3 length equals 14 residues. With 0 bases removed from V and 4 bases from J, the gap between germline ends came to 11 bases.

This chain links TRBV6-5 with TRBJ1-2; D unclear. Trimming removed 6 bases at V and 5 bases at J, with 19 bases between. This CDR3 spans 15 amino acids. From germline, CDR1 is MNHEY and CDR2 SVGAGI. The CDR3 nucleotides are TGTGCCAGCAGACCTTACCTCCTCGGGGAGTATGGCTACACCTTC. Encoded protein: CASRPYLLGEYGYTF.

The rearrangement uses TRBV7-3 and TRBJ2-5; 7 bases line up with TRBD2. After removal of 0 bases from V and 4 bases from J, the junction contained 2 bases not matched to a gene. The CDR3 runs to 14 residues. CDR1 and CDR2 (germline): SGHTA, FQGTGA. Here the CDR3 reads CASSLTGRGETQYF. DNA for the CDR3: TGTGCCAGCAGCTTAACTGGGAGGGGAGAGACCCAGTACTTC.

This chain uses TRBV30 with TRBJ1-3, with D unclear. V was cut by 4 bases and J by 7 bases, with 8 bases left in between. The CDR3 extends over 11 amino acids. The germline CDR1 and CDR2 sequences are GTSNPN and SVGIG (reference sequence). CDR3 sequence (DNA): TGTGCCTGGATCCAGCAGAACACCATATATTTT. Translating it yields CAWIQQNTIYF.

J is TRBJ2-1 and V is TRBV7-8; D gene unclear. In germline, CDR1 is SGHVS, CDR2 FQNEAQ. The CDR3 has 14 residues. Trimming cost V 6 bases and J 9 bases, with 18 bases left between them. CDR3 residues: CASSPLASWGEQFF. The CDR3 bases are TGTGCCAGCAGTCCCCTGGCGTCATGGGGTGAGCAGTTCTTC.

This chain links TRBV6-5 with TRBJ2-1, with TRBD2 as a possible D gene (6 bases). Germline V gives CDR1 MNHEY, CDR2 SVGAGI. V was cut by 2 bases and J by 3 bases, with 11 bases left in between. CDR3 length: 15 residues. The CDR3 DNA reads as TGTGCCAGCAGTTACACGGGACTCTACTACAATGAGCAGTTCTTC. It encodes CASSYTGLYYNEQFF.

This chain uses TRBV6-6 with TRBJ2-7; TRBD2 matches at 8 bases. V dropped 8 bases and J dropped 1; count of bases not matched to a gene: 10. Germline CDR1 MNHNY, CDR2 SVGAGI (reference sequence). The CDR3 is 15 amino acids. The CDR3 DNA is TGTGCCAGCGGCATAGCGGGGACCGCTTCCTACGAGCAGTACTTC. Its protein product is CASGIAGTASYEQYF.

This rearrangement joins TRBV28 to TRBJ1-3; unclear D gene. CDR3 length: 15 residues. Looked up from germline, CDR1 is MDHEN and CDR2 is SYDVKM. V lost 4 bases and J lost 0, with 10 bases in between. CDR3 sequence (DNA): TGTGCCAGCAGTTCAGGCGCAGACTCTGGAAACACCATATATTTT. The encoded protein is CASSSGADSGNTIYF. The variable domain in full, completed from reference TRBV28 and TRBJ1-3, reads DVKVTQSSRYLVKRTGEKVFLECVQDMDHENMFWYRQDPGLGLRLIYFSYDVKMKEKGDIPEGYSVSREKKERFSLILESASTNQTSMYLCASSSGADSGNTIYFGEGSWLTVV.

The chain carries TRBV11-2 and TRBJ2-2; D call uncertain. CDR3 length: 13 residues. V gave up 4 bases and J gave up 5 bases, with 8 bases separating them. Per germline, CDR1 SGHAT and CDR2 FQNNGV. The CDR3 region has the DNA TGTGCCAGCAGCTCGCCGAGGACCGGGGAGCTGTTTTTT. Translation: CASSSPRTGELFF.

The chain combines TRBV5-4 with TRBJ2-3, with D unresolved. V lost 2 bases to trimming and J lost 2 bases, with 9 bases between them. This CDR3 has 14 amino acids. Germline CDR1 SGHNT, CDR2 YYREEE (reference sequence). This chain's CDR3 is CASSFTPTTDTQYF. As DNA, the CDR3 is TGTGCCAGCAGCTTCACACCTACCACAGATACGCAGTATTTT.

The chain combines TRBV11-3 with TRBJ1-4, with TRBD1 as a possible D gene (5 bases). The CDR3 is 12 amino acids. CDR1 SGHNT and CDR2 YENEEA come from the germline V gene. V was cut by 5 bases and J by 14 bases, with 15 bases left in between. CDR3 region: CASSLGTTGLFF. As DNA, the CDR3 is TGTGCCAGCAGCCTTGGGACCACCGGGCTGTTTTTT.

This clone was seen a single time. The chain uses TRBV7-9 and TRBJ2-5; D gene unclear. CDR1 is SEHNR and CDR2 is FQNEAQ in the germline V gene (reference sequence). V was cut by 1 base and J by 0 bases, with 12 bases left in between. This CDR3 is built from 16 residues. The CDR3 here is CASSLGRRTYQETQYF. Written as DNA, the CDR3 is TGTGCCAGCAGCTTAGGTAGAAGAACGTACCAAGAGACCCAGTACTTC.